This passage covers 27 T cell receptor beta chains from one sample sequenced in a study of T cell changes during pregnancy in multiple sclerosis. Data came from immunoSEQ multiplex PCR; TCRdb stores just in-frame clones and leaves some out. The data hold about 86,000 clones, with approximately 90% observed a single time. The source material was peripheral blood, sampled in the first trimester of pregnancy. Every receptor here comes from a female donor in good health, enrolled as a control in a pregnancy study.

The V and J genes are TRBV7-2 and TRBJ2-3, with TRBD2 identical over 7 bases. The CDR3 sequence is 15 residues long. Germline CDR1 reads SGHTA; CDR2 reads FQGNSA. Trimming took 3 bases from V and 0 from J; bases not matched to a gene: 3. This CDR3 is CASSFGGGSTDTQYF. The CDR3 nucleotides are TGTGCCAGCAGCTTTGGCGGGGGTAGCACAGATACGCAGTATTTT.

V is TRBV19 and J is TRBJ1-1; 7 bases match TRBD1. The CDR3 runs 18 residues. V dropped 1 base and J dropped 4; count of bases not matched to a gene: 15. CDR1 is LNHDA, CDR2 SQIVND, per germline (reference sequence). The CDR3: CASSIVAGRQGGSTEAFF. The CDR3 DNA follows: TGTGCCAGTAGTATAGTGGCCGGGCGACAGGGTGGGAGCACTGAAGCTTTCTTT.

V gene TRBV29-1 combines with J gene TRBJ2-1; possible D gene TRBD1, 5 bases. The CDR3 spans 12 residues. Germline CDR1 reads SQVTM; CDR2 reads ANQGSEA. With 7 bases removed from V and 5 bases from J, the gap between germline ends came to 12 bases. In DNA form, the CDR3 reads TGCAGCGCAGGGATTCGGAACAATGAGCAGTTCTTC. It is translated as CSAGIRNNEQFF.

The chain has TRBV7-2 and TRBJ2-2, with TRBD2 identical over 10 bases. This CDR3 region has 15 residues. Germline V gives CDR1 SGHTA, CDR2 FQGNSA. V was clipped by 5 bases and J by 7 bases; unmatched bases: 7. CDR3 region: CASSQIQRGGGELFF. In DNA, the CDR3 is TGTGCCAGCAGCCAAATCCAGCGGGGGGGCGGGGAGCTGTTTTTT.

This clone was seen only a few times. The J gene is TRBJ1-6, the V gene TRBV7-6; 7 bases line up with TRBD1. This CDR3 has 15 residues. Per the germline V gene, CDR1 is SGHVS and CDR2 is FNYEAQ. V was pared by 5 bases and J by 7 bases, with 8 bases of the junction left unmatched. The CDR3 region is CASSQLGGDNSPLHF. The CDR3 DNA follows: TGTGCCAGCAGCCAATTAGGGGGCGACAATTCACCCCTCCACTTT.

This rearrangement joins TRBV5-6 to TRBJ2-1; tentative D call: TRBD2 (7 bases). This CDR3 is built from 15 residues. V was trimmed by 4 bases and J by 6 bases, leaving 17 bases between them. From germline, CDR1 is SGHDT and CDR2 YYEEEE. DNA of the CDR3: TGTGCCAGCAGCGCCTGGGGGGGCCAGCGCAATGAGCAGTTCTTC. It yields the protein CASSAWGGQRNEQFF.

The rearrangement uses TRBV4-3 and TRBJ2-6; D is uncertain. Per the germline V gene, CDR1 is LGHNA and CDR2 is YSLEER. This CDR3 spans 15 amino acids. V was cut by 0 bases and J by 2 bases, with 5 bases left in between. The CDR3 DNA sequence: TGCGCCAGCAGCCAAGACTACGCTGGGGCCAACGTCCTGACTTTC. This codes for CASSQDYAGANVLTF.

The chain couples TRBV4-2 to TRBJ2-5, with TRBD2 matching 9 bases. The CDR3 sequence is 15 residues long. The V gene end was trimmed by 0 bases and the J gene end by 5 bases; junction bases not matched to a gene: 4. Germline V gives CDR1 LGHNA, CDR2 YNFKEQ. CDR3 nucleotides: TGTGCCAGCAGCCAAGATCTTGGACTAGCGGAGACCCAGTACTTC. Amino acids: CASSQDLGLAETQYF.

This clone appeared a single time. J is TRBJ2-7 and V is TRBV5-4; 11 nucleotides align to TRBD1. This CDR3 has 15 amino acids. The germline gives CDR1 SGHNT, CDR2 YYREEE (reference sequence). V was clipped by 4 bases and J by 4 bases; unmatched bases: 7. This CDR3 reads CASSPRTGGSYEQYF. DNA for the CDR3: TGTGCCAGCAGCCCTAGGACAGGGGGCAGTTACGAGCAGTACTTC. The complete variable domain, with remaining parts taken from reference TRBV5-4 and TRBJ2-7, reads ETGVTQSPTHLIKTRGQQVTLRCSSQSGHNTVSWYQQALGQGPQFIFQYYREEENGRGNFPPRFSGLQFPNYSSELNVNALELDDSALYLCASSPRTGGSYEQYFGPGTRLTVT.

The rearrangement links TRBV27 to TRBJ2-6, with D perhaps TRBD1 (5 bases). With 4 bases removed from V and 0 bases from J, the gap between germline ends came to 7 bases. CDR3 length: 15 amino acids. Germline lookup yields CDR1 MNHEY and CDR2 SMNVEV (reference sequence). The CDR3 loop reads CASSYRISGANVLTF. Here the CDR3 DNA reads TGTGCCAGCAGTTACAGGATCTCTGGGGCCAACGTCCTGACTTTC.

The gene calls are TRBV2 and TRBJ2-2, with D uncertain. This CDR3 spans 13 amino acids. Germline loops: CDR1 SNHLY, CDR2 FYNNEI. The V end lost 0 bases, the J end lost 6 bases, and 5 bases lay between the germline ends. CDR3 region: CASSEAPAGELFF. CDR3 DNA sequence: TGTGCCAGCAGTGAAGCCCCTGCCGGGGAGCTGTTTTTT.

This sequence joins TRBV6-5 and TRBJ2-5; TRBD2 matches at 8 bases. J gave up 5 bases and V 5 bases, and 10 bases lay outside the gene matches. This CDR3 is 15 amino acids long. Germline CDR1 and CDR2: MNHEY and SVGAGI. Here the CDR3 reads CASSRGGSRGETQYF. The CDR3 nucleotides read TGTGCCAGCAGTCGGGGGGGGAGCCGCGGGGAGACCCAGTACTTC.

This clone was counted only a few times. The rearrangement uses TRBV9 and TRBJ1-1; D is uncertain. The V and J ends lost 0 bases and 1 base respectively, with 4 bases between them. The CDR3 has 13 amino acids. From germline, CDR1 is SGDLS and CDR2 YYNGEE. The CDR3 spells CASSVAGNTEAFF. CDR3 nucleotides: TGTGCCAGCAGCGTAGCCGGGAACACTGAAGCTTTCTTT.

The chain combines TRBV4-3 with TRBJ2-1; 11 positions match TRBD2. Germline V lookup: CDR1 LGHNA, CDR2 YSLEER. This CDR3 has 14 residues. J gave up 9 bases and V 1 base, and 2 bases lay outside the gene matches. CDR3 protein: CASSQVLAGVEQFF. The CDR3 nucleotides read TGCGCCAGCAGCCAAGTACTAGCGGGGGTTGAGCAGTTCTTC.

The chain combines TRBV5-1 with TRBJ2-4, with TRBD2 matching over 7 bases. CDR1 and CDR2 (germline): SGHRS, YFSETQ. The CDR3 covers 15 residues. Trimming cost V 0 bases and J 5 bases; bases outside gene matches: 5. The CDR3 spells CASSLVAAGENIQYF. In DNA, the CDR3 is TGCGCCAGCAGCTTGGTTGCGGCGGGGGAAAACATTCAGTACTTC.

The chain is built from TRBV5-4 and TRBJ2-7; TRBD1 might be the D (6 bases). The CDR3 is made up of 14 amino acids. Germline V CDR1 and CDR2: SGHNT, YYREEE (reference sequence). V lost 0 bases and J 6 bases, leaving 13 bases between the germline ends. In nucleotides, the CDR3 is TGTGCCAGCAGCTTGGTCCACAGGGAAGGCGAGCAGTACTTC. Protein sequence: CASSLVHREGEQYF. Drawing the rest from reference TRBV5-4 and TRBJ2-7, the complete variable domain is ETGVTQSPTHLIKTRGQQVTLRCSSQSGHNTVSWYQQALGQGPQFIFQYYREEENGRGNFPPRFSGLQFPNYSSELNVNALELDDSALYLCASSLVHREGEQYFGPGTRLTVT.

The CDR3 loop reads CASSEDGGAPLHF. The CDR3 DNA reads TGTGCCAGCAGTGAAGATGGGGGCGCACCCCTCCACTTT. The V call is TRBV2, the J call TRBJ1-6; D might be TRBD1 (6 bases). V lost 1 base and J lost 11, with 9 bases in between. Germline loops: CDR1 SNHLY, CDR2 FYNNEI. This CDR3 has 13 residues.

This chain joins TRBV7-2 and TRBJ2-3; TRBD2 matches at 8 bases. Unmatched junction bases numbered 8, after V lost 1 base and J lost 5 bases. The germline V gene encodes CDR1 SGHTA and CDR2 FQGNSA. The CDR3 runs to 16 residues. The CDR3 DNA follows: TGTGCCAGCAGCTTAGATGCCGGGGGGGCTGTAGATACGCAGTATTTT. Its translation: CASSLDAGGAVDTQYF.

V usage is TRBV7-3 and J usage is TRBJ2-2; TRBD2 might be the D (6 bases). Per the germline V gene, CDR1 is SGHTA and CDR2 is FQGTGA. This CDR3 is 13 amino acids long. V lost 2 bases, J lost 7 bases, and 8 bases lay in between. The CDR3 nucleotides are TGTGCCAGCAGCTTATCCGGGGGCGGGGAGCTGTTTTTT. Its protein is CASSLSGGGELFF.

The CDR3 loop reads CASSPNRPNSGNTIYF. The CDR3 region has the DNA TGTGCCAGCAGCCCCAACAGACCGAACTCTGGAAACACCATATATTTT. V and J are TRBV7-9 and TRBJ1-3; the D is unclear. Germline V gene data show CDR1 as SEHNR and CDR2 as FQNEAQ (reference sequence). V gave up 5 bases and J gave up 0 bases, with 14 bases separating them. This CDR3 is 16 amino acids long.

The chain is built from TRBV11-2 and TRBJ2-3; 10 bases line up with TRBD1. Germline V CDR1 and CDR2: SGHAT, FQNNGV. V shed 6 bases and J 8 bases; nucleotides not matched to a gene: 5. This CDR3 spans 13 amino acids. The DNA for the CDR3 is TGTGCCAGCAGTAGACAGGGGGCTGGTACGCAGTATTTT. The encoded protein is CASSRQGAGTQYF.

This chain links TRBV7-8 with TRBJ1-6; D gene ambiguous. Germline CDR1 SGHVS, CDR2 FQNEAQ. V lost 2 bases and J 8 bases, leaving 10 bases between the germline ends. The CDR3 spans 14 residues. CDR3 protein: CASSLKDFHSPLHF. Written as DNA, the CDR3 is TGTGCCAGCAGCTTAAAAGACTTCCATTCACCCCTCCACTTT.

V gene TRBV9 combines with J gene TRBJ2-5, with a possible D match to TRBD2 (5 bases). Trimming left V 5 bases short and J 3 bases short, with 20 bases between. CDR3 length: 16 amino acids. In germline, CDR1 is SGDLS, CDR2 YYNGEE. Here the CDR3 reads CASSLGSLSGKETQYF. CDR3 sequence (DNA): TGTGCCAGCAGTTTAGGCTCCCTATCCGGGAAAGAGACCCAGTACTTC.

This clone came up a few times. V gene TRBV18 combines with J gene TRBJ1-5; a weak D match, TRBD1 (5 bases). This CDR3 has 14 amino acids. CDR1 and CDR2 (germline): KGHSH, LQKENI. V was clipped by 3 bases and J by 5 bases, with 11 bases between them. The CDR3 DNA follows: TGTGCCAGCTCACCGGGGCTGGTGGATCAGCCCCAGCATTTT. Its protein is CASSPGLVDQPQHF.

The V and J genes are TRBV19 and TRBJ1-6; D might be TRBD1 (5 bases). Germline values: CDR1 LNHDA, CDR2 SQIVND (reference sequence). This CDR3 region has 15 residues. Trimming pared 6 bases from V and 7 bases from J, leaving 16 bases between. The CDR3 DNA follows: TGTGCCAGTAGGGAAGGACATAACCGAAATTCACCCCTCCACTTT. Its translation is CASREGHNRNSPLHF.

The CDR3 DNA sequence: TGTGCCAGCAGTGAAGCAGGGGGGTATGGCTACACCTTC. It encodes CASSEAGGYGYTF. The chain joins TRBV25-1 to TRBJ1-2; 7 bases map to TRBD1. Germline assignment: CDR1 MGHDK and CDR2 SYGVNS. The CDR3 is 13 residues long. Losses at the gene ends were 2 bases for V and 5 bases for J; bases not matched to a gene: 2.

The count of this clone is one. This rearrangement joins TRBV2 to TRBJ2-7, with 14 nucleotides matching TRBD2. The CDR3 spans 15 residues. Germline CDR1 reads SNHLY; CDR2 reads FYNNEI. J gave up 4 bases and V 6 bases, and 5 bases lay outside the gene matches. The CDR3: CASSPGLAGGYEQYF. The CDR3 DNA is TGTGCCAGCAGCCCCGGACTAGCGGGGGGTTACGAGCAGTACTTC.